This entry lists 10 T cell receptor beta chains sequenced from one sample in a study of T cell clonotyping in hematopoietic cell transplantation. Here immunoSEQ multiplex PCR was the method, and the copy in TCRdb shows in-frame clones only, minus some. The sample records about 5,300 clones, 26% being singletons. Source: peripheral blood mononuclear cells, taken 180 days after allogeneic stem cell transplant. Source of these receptors: a male patient aged 35-55 years who had an allogeneic stem cell transplant from an unrelated donor, so the T cells may come from the graft donor. Some clones in this sample may be carry-over from other donors' samples.

This clone was counted a few times. This CDR3 fails to terminate in the conserved phenylalanine or tryptophan, so it likely reflects a read error. The chain couples TRBV28 to TRBJ1-6; D uncertain. This CDR3 is built from 12 residues. V was shortened by 3 bases and J by 9 bases, with 6 bases between the two germline ends. Germline-derived CDR1 and CDR2 are MDHEN and SYDVKM. The CDR3 region has the DNA TGTGCCAGCAGTTTGGTACGTTCACCCCTCCACTCT. It yields the protein CASSLVRSPLHS.

This clone appeared a few times. The V and J genes are TRBV5-6 and TRBJ2-7; 7 bases are a match to TRBD2. This CDR3 is built from 14 residues. Germline V gene data show CDR1 as SGHDT and CDR2 as YYEEEE. The V and J ends lost 3 bases and 2 bases, in that order; junction bases with no gene match: 5. This CDR3 reads CASSWEGGPYEQYF. The CDR3 DNA sequence: TGTGCCAGCAGCTGGGAGGGAGGCCCCTACGAGCAGTACTTC.

CDR3 sequence (DNA): TGTGCCTGGGGACAGGGGGCTATCTCACCCCTCCACTTT. Protein: CAWGQGAISPLHF. This chain connects TRBV30 to TRBJ1-6; 11 bases are shared with TRBD1. V shed 5 bases and J 10 bases; nucleotides not matched to a gene: 4. Germline V CDR1 and CDR2: GTSNPN, SVGIG (reference sequence). CDR3 length equals 13 residues.

V is TRBV7-9 and J is TRBJ1-2; no firm D call. The V gene lost 5 bases and the J gene lost 4 bases, with 11 bases spanning the gap. CDR3 size: 13 residues. Germline V gene sequence: CDR1 SEHNR, CDR2 FQNEAQ (reference sequence). The CDR3 here is CASSASGVYGYTF. CDR3 sequence (DNA): TGTGCCAGCAGCGCCTCCGGGGTCTATGGCTACACCTTC.

This clone was counted only a few times. The rearrangement joins TRBV27 to TRBJ1-5; D not resolved. With 8 bases removed from V and 5 bases from J, the gap between germline ends came to 13 bases. Germline CDR1 MNHEY, CDR2 SMNVEV (reference sequence). This CDR3 has 13 amino acids. This CDR3 is CASGFREDQPQHF. The DNA of the CDR3 is TGTGCCAGCGGATTTCGAGAGGATCAGCCCCAGCATTTT.

This clone is medium-sized. The chain links TRBV5-6 to TRBJ1-2, with D possibly being TRBD1 (6 bases). V gave up 6 bases and J gave up 0 bases, with 12 bases separating them. Germline V gene sequence: CDR1 SGHDT, CDR2 YYEEEE. The CDR3 is made up of 14 amino acids. For the CDR3, the DNA is TGTGCCAGCACCGAGGACAGCCCTAACTATGGCTACACCTTC. Encoded protein: CASTEDSPNYGYTF.

The chain links TRBV9 to TRBJ2-7; maybe TRBD1 (6 bases). The CDR3 has 15 residues. V lost 0 bases and J lost 0, with 10 bases in between. CDR1 and CDR2 (germline): SGDLS, YYNGEE. The CDR3 spells CASSVGQASSYEQYF. CDR3 nucleotides: TGTGCCAGCAGCGTAGGACAGGCGAGCTCCTACGAGCAGTACTTC.

This clone has more than one count but fewer than ten. The chain carries TRBV30 and TRBJ2-3; D ambiguous. The CDR3 is made up of 14 amino acids. Germline loops: CDR1 GTSNPN, CDR2 SVGIG (reference sequence). Trimming took 5 bases from V and 2 from J, leaving 14 bases between them. CDR3 DNA sequence: TGTGCCTGGTACAGTTTTCAGGACACAGATACGCAGTATTTT. Amino acid sequence: CAWYSFQDTDTQYF.

V usage is TRBV30 and J usage is TRBJ2-2, with 7 bases fitting TRBD1. The CDR3 length is 13 residues. V lost 2 bases to trimming and J lost 7 bases; unmatched junction nucleotides: 4. Germline-derived CDR1 and CDR2 are GTSNPN and SVGIG (reference sequence). DNA for the CDR3: TGTGCCTGGAGTCCACAGGGGAACGGGGAGCTGTTTTTT. It encodes CAWSPQGNGELFF.

The chain employs TRBV30 and TRBJ1-2; D gene unclear. The CDR3 has 12 residues. The V gene lost 8 bases and the J gene lost 7 bases, with 17 bases spanning the gap. Germline-derived CDR1 and CDR2 are GTSNPN and SVGIG (reference sequence). CDR3 bases: TGTGCCGGTAGTGGGCAGGTTGGTGGCTACACCTTC. The encoded protein is CAGSGQVGGYTF.